This T cell receptor beta chain was captured in a study of a mutant IDH1 vaccine in newly diagnosed glioma. As to time point: week 5, during vaccination. It was 300 ug of mutant IDH1 20-mer peptide that made up each vaccine dose, given with topical imiquimod. Concerning this clone itself: The antigen is not known.

Generated by immunoSEQ multiplex PCR, the TCRdb table keeps only in-frame clones and is missing some. The data show around 56,000 clones, 75% to 85% seen once. Trimming took 1 base from V and 7 from J, leaving 2 bases between them. The germline CDR1 and CDR2 sequences are MGHDK and SYGVNS. The length of the CDR3 is 11 residues. This rearrangement joins TRBV25-1 to TRBJ2-1; D call uncertain. The starting material was PBMCs, obtained from a glioma patient whose treatment included an IDH1 peptide vaccine. The receptor was derived from a man younger than 45 with glioma. The CDR3 sequence: CASSEWNEQFF. CDR3 coding DNA: TGTGCCAGCAGTGAATGGAATGAGCAGTTCTTC. Supplemented by reference TRBV25-1 and TRBJ2-1, the full variable domain reads EADIYQTPRYLVIGTGKKITLECSQTMGHDKMYWYQQDPGMELHLIHYSYGVNSTEKGDLSSESTVSRIRTEHFPLTLESARPSHTSQYLCASSEWNEQFFGPGTRLTVL.